This T cell receptor (beta chain) was profiled in a study of T cell repertoires in cytomegalovirus infection. The wider study: Evidence of both CMV infection and a matching HLA type came from public TCR beta signatures.

Trimming stripped 6 bases from V and 0 bases from J, with 12 bases between. The CDR3 has 15 residues. Germline V lookup: CDR1 MNHEY, CDR2 SVGEGT. There are many counts of this clonotype. The antigen is unknown. Each CDR3 protein gets one entry after TCRdb re-called the reads with MiXCR. The table shows around 800,000 distinct CDR3 sequences, with 30% to 35% occurring only once. The sample was cultured CD8+ T cells from PBMCs, taken from culture after CMV antigen stimulation. The V gene is TRBV6-2 or TRBV6-3, the J gene TRBJ1-5; a weak D match, TRBD1 (6 bases). This receptor was identified in a human donor in good health (CMV status not recorded). Some clones in this sample may be carry-over from other donors' samples. The CDR3 here is CASSRTANSNQPQHF. CDR3 DNA sequence: TGTGCCAGCAGCAGGACAGCGAATAGCAATCAGCCCCAGCATTTT.